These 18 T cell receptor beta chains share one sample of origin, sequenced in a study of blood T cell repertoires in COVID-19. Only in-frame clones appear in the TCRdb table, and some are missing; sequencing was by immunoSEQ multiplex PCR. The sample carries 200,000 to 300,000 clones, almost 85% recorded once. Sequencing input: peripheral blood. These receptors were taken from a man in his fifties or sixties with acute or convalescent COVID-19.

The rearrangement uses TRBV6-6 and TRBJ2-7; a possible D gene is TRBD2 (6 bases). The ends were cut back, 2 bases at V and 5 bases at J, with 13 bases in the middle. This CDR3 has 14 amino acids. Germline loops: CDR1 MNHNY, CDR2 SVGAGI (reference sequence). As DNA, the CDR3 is TGTGCCAGCAGTTACGCGGGGACGTCCCACGAGCAGTACTTC. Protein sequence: CASSYAGTSHEQYF.

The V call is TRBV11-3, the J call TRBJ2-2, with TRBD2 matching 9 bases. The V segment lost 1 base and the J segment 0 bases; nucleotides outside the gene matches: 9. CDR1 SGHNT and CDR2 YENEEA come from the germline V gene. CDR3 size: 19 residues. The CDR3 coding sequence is TGTGCCAGCAGCTTAGGGAATCGGCTAGCGGGGCCGAACACCGGGGAGCTGTTTTTT. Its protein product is CASSLGNRLAGPNTGELFF. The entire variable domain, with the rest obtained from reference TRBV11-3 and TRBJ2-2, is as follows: EAGVVQSPRYKIIEKKQPVAFWCNPISGHNTLYWYLQNLGQGPELLIRYENEEAVDDSQLPKDRFSAERLKGVDSTLKIQPAELGDSAVYLCASSLGNRLAGPNTGELFFGEGSRLTVL.

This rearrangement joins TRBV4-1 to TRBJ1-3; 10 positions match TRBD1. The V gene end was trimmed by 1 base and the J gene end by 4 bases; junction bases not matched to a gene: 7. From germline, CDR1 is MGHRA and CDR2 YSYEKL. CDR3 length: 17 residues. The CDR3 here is CASSQGRQGANGNTIYF. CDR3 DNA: TGCGCCAGCAGCCAAGGTAGACAGGGGGCAAACGGAAACACCATATATTTT.

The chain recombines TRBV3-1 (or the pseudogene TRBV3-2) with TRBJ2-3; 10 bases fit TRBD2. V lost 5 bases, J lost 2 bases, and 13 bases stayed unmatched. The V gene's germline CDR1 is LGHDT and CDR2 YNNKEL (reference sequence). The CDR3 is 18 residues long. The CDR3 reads CASSSSRPGLAITDTQYF. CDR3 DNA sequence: TGTGCCAGCAGCTCAAGTCGTCCGGGACTAGCGATCACAGATACGCAGTATTTT.

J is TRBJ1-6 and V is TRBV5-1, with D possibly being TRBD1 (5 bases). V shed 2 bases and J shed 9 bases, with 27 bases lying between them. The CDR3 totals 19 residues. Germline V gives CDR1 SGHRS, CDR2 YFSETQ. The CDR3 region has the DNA TGCGCCAGCAGCTTTCGGTCTCCCATCGGGGGGGGATCGACTTCACCCCTCCACTTT. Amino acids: CASSFRSPIGGGSTSPLHF.

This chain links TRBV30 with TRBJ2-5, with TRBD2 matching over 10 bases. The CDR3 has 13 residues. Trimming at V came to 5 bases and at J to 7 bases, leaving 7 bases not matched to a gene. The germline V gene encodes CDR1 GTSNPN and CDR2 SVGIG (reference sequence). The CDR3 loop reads CAWGIIAGGTQYF. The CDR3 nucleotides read TGTGCCTGGGGTATAATAGCGGGGGGGACCCAGTACTTC. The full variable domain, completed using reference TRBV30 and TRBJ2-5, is SQTIHQWPATLVQPVGSPLSLECTVEGTSNPNLYWYRQAAGRGLQLLFYSVGIGQISSEVPQNLSASRPQDRQFILSSKKLLLSDSGFYLCAWGIIAGGTQYFGPGTRLLVL.

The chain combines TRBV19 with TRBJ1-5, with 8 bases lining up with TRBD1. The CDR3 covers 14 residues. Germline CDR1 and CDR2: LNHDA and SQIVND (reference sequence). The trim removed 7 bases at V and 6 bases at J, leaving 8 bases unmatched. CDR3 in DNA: TGTGCCAGTAACCAGGGGGCGCGAGGTCAGCCCCAGCATTTT. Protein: CASNQGARGQPQHF.

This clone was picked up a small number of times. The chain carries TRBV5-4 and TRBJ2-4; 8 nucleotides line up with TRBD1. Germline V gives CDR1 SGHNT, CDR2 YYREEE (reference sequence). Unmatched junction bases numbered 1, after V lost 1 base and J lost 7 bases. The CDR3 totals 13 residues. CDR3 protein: CASSLQGANIQYF. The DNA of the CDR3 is TGTGCCAGCAGCTTGCAGGGGGCGAACATTCAGTACTTC.

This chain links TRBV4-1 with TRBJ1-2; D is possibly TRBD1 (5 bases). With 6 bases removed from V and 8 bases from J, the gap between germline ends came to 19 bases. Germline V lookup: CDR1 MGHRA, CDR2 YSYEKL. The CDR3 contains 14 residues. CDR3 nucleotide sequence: TGCGCCAGCAGAGAAGGGGCTGAGGTGAGAGGCTACACCTTC. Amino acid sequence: CASREGAEVRGYTF.

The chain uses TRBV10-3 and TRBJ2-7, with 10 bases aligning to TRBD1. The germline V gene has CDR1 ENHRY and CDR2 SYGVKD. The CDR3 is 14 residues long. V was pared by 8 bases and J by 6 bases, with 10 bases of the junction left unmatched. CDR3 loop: CAIGRTGGLIEQYF. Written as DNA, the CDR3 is TGTGCCATCGGACGGACAGGGGGTCTCATCGAGCAGTACTTC.

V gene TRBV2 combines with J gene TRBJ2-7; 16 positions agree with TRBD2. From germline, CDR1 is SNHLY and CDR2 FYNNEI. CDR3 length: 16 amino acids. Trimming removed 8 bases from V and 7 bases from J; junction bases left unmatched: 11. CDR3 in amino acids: CASAPGLAGGFKEQYF. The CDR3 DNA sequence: TGTGCCAGCGCCCCGGGACTAGCGGGAGGGTTCAAAGAGCAGTACTTC.

CDR3 protein: CASSGGVRGYTF. In nucleotides, the CDR3 is TGTGCCAGCAGCGGGGGGGTTCGAGGCTACACCTTC. V is TRBV9 and J is TRBJ1-2; possible D gene TRBD1, 5 bases. The CDR3 has 12 amino acids. The V end lost 3 bases, the J end lost 8 bases, and 11 bases lay between the germline ends. Germline CDR1 reads SGDLS; CDR2 reads YYNGEE.

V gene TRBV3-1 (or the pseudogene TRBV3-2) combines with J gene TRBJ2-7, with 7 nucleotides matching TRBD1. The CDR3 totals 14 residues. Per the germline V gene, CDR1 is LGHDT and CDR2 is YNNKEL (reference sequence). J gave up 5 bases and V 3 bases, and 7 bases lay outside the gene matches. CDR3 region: CASSHLQGYDEQYF. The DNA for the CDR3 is TGTGCCAGCAGCCACTTACAGGGGTACGACGAGCAGTACTTC.

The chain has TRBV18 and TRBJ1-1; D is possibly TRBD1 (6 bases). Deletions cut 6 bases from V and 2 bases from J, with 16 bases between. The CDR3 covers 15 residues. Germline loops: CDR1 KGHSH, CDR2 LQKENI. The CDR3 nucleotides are TGTGCCAGCTCTCTGCAACAGGGTGTAAACACTGAAGCTTTCTTT. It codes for CASSLQQGVNTEAFF.

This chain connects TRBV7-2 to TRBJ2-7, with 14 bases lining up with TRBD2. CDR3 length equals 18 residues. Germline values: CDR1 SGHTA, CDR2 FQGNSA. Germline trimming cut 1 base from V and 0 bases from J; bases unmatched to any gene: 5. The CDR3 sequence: CASSLVRTSGGSSYEQYF. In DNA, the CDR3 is TGTGCCAGCAGCTTAGTAAGGACTAGCGGGGGGAGCTCCTACGAGCAGTACTTC. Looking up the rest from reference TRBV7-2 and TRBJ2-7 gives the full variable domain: GAGVSQSPSNKVTEKGKDVELRCDPISGHTALYWYRQSLGQGLEFLIYFQGNSAPDKSGLPSDRFSAERTGGSVSTLTIQRTQQEDSAVYLCASSLVRTSGGSSYEQYFGPGTRLTVT.

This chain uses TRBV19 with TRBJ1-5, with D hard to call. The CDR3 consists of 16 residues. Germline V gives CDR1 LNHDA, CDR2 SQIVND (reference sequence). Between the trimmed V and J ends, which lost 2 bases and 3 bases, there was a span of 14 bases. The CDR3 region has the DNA TGTGCCAGTAGTATAACCGGGGATAACAACAATCAGCCCCAGCATTTT. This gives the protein CASSITGDNNNQPQHF.

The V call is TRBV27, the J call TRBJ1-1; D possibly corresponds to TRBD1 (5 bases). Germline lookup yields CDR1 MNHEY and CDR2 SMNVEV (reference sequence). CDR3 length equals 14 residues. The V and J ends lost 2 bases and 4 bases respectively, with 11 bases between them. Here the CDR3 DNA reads TGTGCCAGCAGTTTACAGGGCATCCGCACTGAAGCTTTCTTT. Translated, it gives CASSLQGIRTEAFF.

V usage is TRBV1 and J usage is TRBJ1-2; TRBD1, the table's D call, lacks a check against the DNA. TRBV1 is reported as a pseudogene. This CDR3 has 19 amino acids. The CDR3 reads CTSSQDLGTGYRGGGGYTF. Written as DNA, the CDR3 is TGCACCAGCAGCCAAGATCTTGGGACAGGGTATAGAGGTGGAGGTGGCTACACCTTC.